This is a list of T cell receptor beta chains from one sample in a study of vaccination effects on CD4 cells after COVID-19. These receptors lack a known antigen. Method: immunoSEQ multiplex PCR; TCRdb's copy keeps in-frame clones and lacks some. The sample contains around 75,000 clones, roughly two thirds of which appear only once. This specimen was CD4+ T cells from PBMCs cultured with HIV peptides, taken before COVID-19 vaccination. These receptors were obtained from a human donor who had a prior SARS-CoV-2 infection. The CDR3 runs from the conserved cysteine through the conserved F or W. The D gene is left open where the match is weak. Expanded clones are given a class, and other clones once, few, many or no size at all.

D: -; J: TRBJ1-5; size: -; V: TRBV21-1; CDR3: CASSKTQAGNQPQHF; DNA: TGTGCCAGCAGCAAAACCCAGGCAGGGAATCAGCCCCAGCATTTT
D: TRBD1; J: TRBJ1-1; size: -; V: TRBV7-8; CDR3: CASSLVWTGGGEAFF; DNA: TGTGCCAGCAGCTTAGTTTGGACAGGGGGGGGAGAAGCTTTCTTT
D: -; J: TRBJ2-1; size: -; V: TRBV21-1; CDR3: CASSKRLAGLVYNEQFF; DNA: TGTGCCAGCAGCAAAAGACTAGCGGGCTTGGTTTACAATGAGCAGTTCTTC
D: TRBD2; J: TRBJ2-7; size: few; V: TRBV7-2; CDR3: CASSLRGGRIYEQYF; DNA: TGTGCCAGCAGCTTACGTGGCGGGAGAATCTACGAGCAGTACTTC
D: -; J: TRBJ1-2; size: -; V: TRBV5-1; CDR3: CASSQTTDNYGYTF; DNA: TGCGCCAGCAGCCAAACGACGGATAACTATGGCTACACCTTC
D: TRBD2; J: TRBJ2-5; size: -; V: TRBV11-1; CDR3: CASSLGPSGAQETQYF; DNA: TGTGCCAGCAGTCTAGGGCCTAGCGGGGCTCAAGAGACCCAGTACTTC
D: -; J: TRBJ2-3; size: -; V: TRBV7-3; CDR3: CASSLGTDTQYF; DNA: TGTGCCAGCAGCTTGGGTACAGATACGCAGTATTTT
D: -; J: TRBJ1-6; size: few; V: TRBV5-1; CDR3: CASSDRRSFNSPLHF; DNA: TGCGCCAGCAGCGATAGGAGGTCTTTTAATTCACCCCTCCACTTT
D: TRBD2; J: TRBJ2-7; size: -; V: TRBV4-1; CDR3: CASSRVAGPYEQYF; DNA: TGCGCCAGCAGCCGGGTAGCGGGGCCCTACGAGCAGTACTTC
D: -; J: TRBJ2-7; size: -; V: TRBV6-5; CDR3: CASMGGVFMNEQYF; DNA: TGTGCCAGCATGGGGGGCGTCTTTATGAACGAGCAGTACTTC
D: -; J: TRBJ2-3; size: -; V: TRBV7-6; CDR3: CASSLAGVTDTQYF; DNA: TGTGCCAGCAGCTTAGCAGGGGTCACAGATACGCAGTATTTT
D: -; J: TRBJ1-4; size: -; V: TRBV11-3; CDR3: CASSRRGATNEKLFF; DNA: TGTGCCAGCAGCAGACGGGGAGCAACTAATGAAAAACTGTTTTTT
D: TRBD1; J: TRBJ1-2; size: -; V: TRBV7-2; CDR3: CASSFDRGNYGYTF; DNA: TGTGCCAGCAGCTTCGACAGGGGTAACTATGGCTACACCTTC
D: TRBD1; J: TRBJ1-6; size: few; V: TRBV7-8; CDR3: CASSFGTGGSPLHF; DNA: TGTGCCAGCAGCTTCGGGACAGGGGGTTCACCCCTCCACTTT
D: -; J: TRBJ1-5; size: -; V: TRBV6-5; CDR3: CASSYGPGSNQPQHF; DNA: TGTGCCAGCAGTTACGGGCCAGGGAGCAATCAGCCCCAGCATTTT
D: -; J: TRBJ1-1; size: -; V: TRBV7-9; CDR3: CAGRELYRGGTEAFF; DNA: TGTGCCGGAAGGGAGTTATATCGAGGGGGGACTGAAGCTTTCTTT
D: -; J: TRBJ1-6; size: -; V: TRBV27; CDR3: CASSFRDSPLHF; DNA: TGTGCCAGCAGTTTTAGGGATTCACCCCTCCACTTT
D: -; J: TRBJ1-1; size: -; V: TRBV14; CDR3: CASRSGGNTEAFF; DNA: TGTGCCAGCAGAAGTGGTGGGAACACTGAAGCTTTCTTT
D: -; J: TRBJ2-7; size: few; V: TRBV29-1; CDR3: CSVGERSGSGQYF; DNA: TGCAGCGTTGGGGAACGTTCGGGATCAGGGCAGTACTTC
D: TRBD2; J: TRBJ2-7; size: few; V: TRBV11-3; CDR3: CASSLGTSGGRNEQYF; DNA: TGTGCCAGCAGCTTAGGGACTAGCGGAGGGAGGAACGAGCAGTACTTC
D: TRBD1; J: TRBJ2-7; size: -; V: TRBV11-2; CDR3: CASSSRQGLGYEQYF; DNA: TGTGCCAGCAGCTCTCGACAGGGGTTGGGATACGAGCAGTACTTC
D: -; J: TRBJ2-3; size: -; V: TRBV6-2/TRBV6-3; CDR3: CASSYSISSTDTQYF; DNA: TGTGCCAGCAGTTACTCGATCTCTAGCACAGATACGCAGTATTTT
D: -; J: TRBJ1-1; size: few; V: TRBV5-1; CDR3: CASNSPEQGSTEAFF; DNA: TGCGCCAGCAACAGTCCCGAACAGGGTTCAACTGAAGCTTTCTTT
D: -; J: TRBJ1-1; size: -; V: TRBV3-1/TRBV3-2; CDR3: CASSHNGRDTEAFF; DNA: TGTGCCAGCAGCCATAACGGGAGGGACACTGAAGCTTTCTTT
D: -; J: TRBJ2-1; size: -; V: TRBV5-1; CDR3: CASSPGTPTYNEQFF; DNA: TGCGCCAGCAGCCCGGGGACGCCGACCTACAATGAGCAGTTCTTC
D: TRBD2; J: TRBJ2-4; size: once; V: TRBV13; CDR3: CASSTRTSVNIQYF; DNA: TGTGCCAGCAGCACCCGGACTAGTGTGAACATTCAGTACTTC
D: TRBD1; J: TRBJ1-5; size: -; V: TRBV6-5; CDR3: CASSSDRAANQPQHF; DNA: TGTGCCAGCAGTAGCGACAGGGCGGCCAATCAGCCCCAGCATTTT
D: TRBD2; J: TRBJ2-2; size: -; V: TRBV5-5; CDR3: CASSLEGLAPTALFF; DNA: TGTGCCAGCAGCTTGGAGGGACTAGCACCCACGGCGCTGTTTTTT
D: -; J: TRBJ2-7; size: -; V: TRBV5-6; CDR3: CASSRGAQYEQYF; DNA: TGTGCCAGCAGCCGCGGGGCCCAATACGAGCAGTACTTC
D: -; J: TRBJ2-7; size: -; V: TRBV6-5; CDR3: CASSYSSLAIHEQYF; DNA: TGTGCCAGCAGTTACTCGAGCCTAGCTATCCACGAGCAGTACTTC
D: -; J: TRBJ1-2; size: -; V: TRBV7-9; CDR3: CASSLESWGEPYGYTF; DNA: TGTGCCAGCAGCTTAGAATCTTGGGGAGAACCCTATGGCTACACCTTC
D: TRBD1; J: TRBJ2-1; size: few; V: TRBV19; CDR3: CASGTGTVYDNEQFF; DNA: TGTGCCAGTGGAACCGGGACAGTTTATGACAATGAGCAGTTCTTC
D: -; J: TRBJ1-1; size: -; V: TRBV2; CDR3: CASAQSLMGTSRGTEAFF; DNA: TGTGCCAGCGCTCAAAGTCTGATGGGGACATCGAGGGGCACTGAAGCTTTCTTT
D: TRBD1; J: TRBJ2-2; size: few; V: TRBV4-1; CDR3: CASSSSGTGSTGELFF; DNA: TGCGCCAGCAGCTCCTCCGGGACAGGGAGCACCGGGGAGCTGTTTTTT
D: TRBD1; J: TRBJ1-6; size: -; V: TRBV5-6; CDR3: CASRPGQGGSNSPLHF; DNA: TGTGCCAGCAGACCCGGACAGGGCGGTTCGAATTCACCCCTCCACTTT
D: TRBD2; J: TRBJ2-7; size: once; V: TRBV18; CDR3: CASSPGLVGYEQYF; DNA: TGTGCCAGCTCACCGGGACTAGTCGGTTACGAGCAGTACTTC
D: TRBD1; J: TRBJ1-1; size: -; V: TRBV18; CDR3: CASSPGQVRETEAFF; DNA: TGTGCCAGCTCACCGGGACAGGTTAGAGAAACTGAAGCTTTCTTT
D: -; J: TRBJ2-5; size: once; V: TRBV5-1; CDR3: CASSLGTGRETQYF; DNA: TGCGCCAGCAGCTTGGGGACCGGTCGGGAGACCCAGTACTTC
D: TRBD2; J: TRBJ2-1; size: -; V: TRBV2; CDR3: CASSFLAGGEGQFF; DNA: TGTGCCAGCAGTTTCCTAGCGGGAGGAGAGGGGCAGTTCTTC
D: -; J: TRBJ2-5; size: -; V: TRBV5-1; CDR3: CASRSREAETQYF; DNA: TGCGCCAGCAGATCTAGAGAAGCGGAGACCCAGTACTTC
D: -; J: TRBJ1-3; size: -; V: TRBV6-6; CDR3: CASSYVGAGGNTIYF; DNA: TGTGCCAGCAGTTATGTCGGGGCGGGCGGAAACACCATATATTTT
D: TRBD1; J: TRBJ2-5; size: few; V: TRBV19; CDR3: CATLSPGGYAETQYF; DNA: TGTGCCACCCTATCCCCAGGGGGCTACGCAGAGACCCAGTACTTC
D: TRBD1; J: TRBJ1-2; size: -; V: TRBV18; CDR3: CASSQDRGLNYGYTF; DNA: TGTGCCAGCTCCCAGGACAGGGGGCTTAACTATGGCTACACCTTC
D: TRBD2; J: TRBJ2-2; size: -; V: TRBV19; CDR3: CASSIDPGLAGATGELFF; DNA: TGTGCCAGTAGTATAGATCCCGGACTAGCGGGGGCAACCGGGGAGCTGTTTTTT
D: TRBD2; J: TRBJ2-5; size: -; V: TRBV11-2; CDR3: CASSLLGAGETQYF; DNA: TGTGCCAGCAGCCTCCTGGGAGCGGGGGAGACCCAGTACTTC
D: -; J: TRBJ2-1; size: -; V: TRBV20-1; CDR3: CSASTGAEDPQFF; DNA: TGCAGTGCTAGTACGGGGGCGGAAGACCCGCAGTTCTTC
D: -; J: TRBJ1-1; size: -; V: TRBV11-1; CDR3: CASSPRGGETEAFF; DNA: TGTGCCAGCAGCCCCAGGGGCGGGGAGACTGAAGCTTTCTTT
D: -; J: TRBJ1-2; size: few; V: TRBV9; CDR3: CASSTGGADNYGYTF; DNA: TGTGCCAGCAGCACCGGTGGGGCAGACAACTATGGCTACACCTTC
D: -; J: TRBJ2-5; size: -; V: TRBV6-2/TRBV6-3; CDR3: CASSSSQETQYF; DNA: TGTGCCAGCAGTTCCAGCCAAGAGACCCAGTACTTC
D: TRBD1; J: TRBJ1-2; size: -; V: TRBV4-3; CDR3: CASSRDRDGGYTF; DNA: TGCGCCAGCAGCCGGGACAGGGACGGGGGCTACACCTTC
D: TRBD2; J: TRBJ2-5; size: -; V: TRBV5-1; CDR3: CASSLTSGGEETQYF; DNA: TGCGCCAGCAGCTTGACTAGCGGGGGGGAGGAGACCCAGTACTTC
D: -; J: TRBJ1-4; size: -; V: TRBV7-9; CDR3: CASSQRTAATNEKLFF; DNA: TGTGCCAGCAGCCAGAGGACAGCTGCAACTAATGAAAAACTGTTTTTT
D: -; J: TRBJ2-2; size: -; V: TRBV24-1; CDR3: CATSDRTGELFF; DNA: TGTGCCACCAGTGACCGCACCGGGGAGCTGTTTTTT
D: -; J: TRBJ2-5; size: -; V: TRBV7-9; CDR3: CASSAAWGRLGQETQYF; DNA: TGTGCCAGCAGCGCCGCTTGGGGGAGACTGGGTCAAGAGACCCAGTACTTC
D: -; J: TRBJ1-5; size: -; V: TRBV6-5; CDR3: CASRPSGDSNQPQHF; DNA: TGTGCCAGCAGACCCTCGGGAGATAGCAATCAGCCCCAGCATTTT
D: -; J: TRBJ1-5; size: -; V: TRBV4-1; CDR3: CASSHPPGGHLSGQPQHF; DNA: TGCGCCAGCAGCCATCCCCCCGGGGGGCATCTCTCCGGTCAGCCCCAGCATTTT
D: -; J: TRBJ1-5; size: -; V: TRBV2; CDR3: CASSPWTKGQPQHF; DNA: TGTGCCAGCAGTCCCTGGACGAAGGGGCAGCCCCAGCATTTT
D: -; J: TRBJ2-1; size: -; V: TRBV19; CDR3: CASRQLISSYNEQFF; DNA: TGTGCCAGTCGCCAACTGATAAGCTCCTACAATGAGCAGTTCTTC
D: -; J: TRBJ2-1; size: -; V: TRBV30; CDR3: CAWSPQEIARYNEQFF; DNA: TGTGCCTGGAGTCCCCAGGAGATAGCGAGATACAATGAGCAGTTCTTC